Listed below are T cell receptor beta chains from one sample, sequenced in a study of neurological immune-mediated disorders. TCRdb re-called the 5' RACE reads with MiXCR, one entry per CDR3 protein. The table shows 40,000 to 60,000 distinct CDR3 sequences, with around 3.1% occurring only once. Sequencing used PBMCs. Receptors originate from a man aged 40-49 years with multiple sclerosis. Both conserved end residues are part of each CDR3.

J gene: TRBJ1-6; V gene: TRBV5-1; CDR3 protein: CASSLSGNSPLHF
J gene: TRBJ2-7; V gene: TRBV12-3/TRBV12-4; CDR3 protein: CASSSRLAGPLSYEQYF
J gene: TRBJ2-7; V gene: TRBV13; CDR3 protein: CASSTGQGRAYEQYF
J gene: TRBJ2-5; V gene: TRBV5-1; CDR3 protein: CASSLARPGETQYF
J gene: TRBJ2-5; V gene: TRBV6-5; CDR3 protein: CASSYGTGKETQYF
J gene: TRBJ1-1; V gene: TRBV20-1; CDR3 protein: CSARDSGVWAEAFF
J gene: TRBJ2-5; V gene: TRBV6-5; CDR3 protein: CASSPGPEGGTQYF
J gene: TRBJ2-3; V gene: TRBV5-1; CDR3 protein: CASSLVGVEDTQYF
J gene: TRBJ2-3; V gene: TRBV20-1; CDR3 protein: CSARDTSGGRTDTQYF
J gene: TRBJ1-5; V gene: TRBV20-1; CDR3 protein: CSARVGVGNQPQHF
J gene: TRBJ1-1; V gene: TRBV5-4; CDR3 protein: CASSLDFRQGNTEAFF
J gene: TRBJ2-3; V gene: TRBV20-1; CDR3 protein: CSARDEVAGGRTDTQYF
J gene: TRBJ2-7; V gene: TRBV7-2; CDR3 protein: CASSLYGLEKYF
J gene: TRBJ2-1; V gene: TRBV29-1; CDR3 protein: CSVDDRRYNEQFF
J gene: TRBJ1-5; V gene: TRBV10-3; CDR3 protein: CATAKEPEQPQNF
J gene: TRBJ2-7; V gene: TRBV12-3/TRBV12-4; CDR3 protein: CASAQNYEQYF
J gene: TRBJ2-2; V gene: TRBV4-1; CDR3 protein: CASSQGHSGGFGELFF
J gene: TRBJ2-1; V gene: TRBV11-2; CDR3 protein: CASSFAPGQGPNEQFF
J gene: TRBJ1-1; V gene: TRBV5-1; CDR3 protein: CASSSPGQTNTEAFF
J gene: TRBJ2-1; V gene: TRBV20-1; CDR3 protein: CSARGLRTGRYNEQFF
J gene: TRBJ1-5; V gene: TRBV4-1; CDR3 protein: CASSQDVGKGPMPQHF
J gene: TRBJ1-2; V gene: TRBV10-3; CDR3 protein: CAISESSGASNYGYTF
J gene: TRBJ2-3; V gene: TRBV12-3/TRBV12-4; CDR3 protein: CASRPSGGVDTQYF
J gene: TRBJ1-5; V gene: TRBV28; CDR3 protein: CASTPGGLGQPQHF
J gene: TRBJ2-7; V gene: TRBV6-6; CDR3 protein: CASRPPAGYEQYF
J gene: TRBJ2-1; V gene: TRBV7-3; CDR3 protein: CASSFSEYNEQFF
J gene: TRBJ2-7; V gene: TRBV9; CDR3 protein: CASSANQNRDEQYF
J gene: TRBJ1-2; V gene: TRBV20-1; CDR3 protein: CSAPLSGTGYGYTF
J gene: TRBJ1-1; V gene: TRBV25-1; CDR3 protein: CASPSGQGPRVTEAFF
J gene: TRBJ1-2; V gene: TRBV4-1; CDR3 protein: CASSQESDGYTF
J gene: TRBJ2-5; V gene: TRBV5-1; CDR3 protein: CASSEGRGLETQYF
J gene: TRBJ1-3; V gene: TRBV7-8; CDR3 protein: CASSPRGISGNTIYF
J gene: TRBJ1-5; V gene: TRBV20-1; CDR3 protein: CSARSPGKYQPQHF
J gene: TRBJ1-5; V gene: TRBV2; CDR3 protein: CASGFTIGNQPQHF
J gene: TRBJ2-1; V gene: TRBV2; CDR3 protein: CASSGEVGDEQFF
J gene: TRBJ2-5; V gene: TRBV20-1; CDR3 protein: CSAVSPGKGRETQYF
J gene: TRBJ2-3; V gene: TRBV5-1; CDR3 protein: CASSLVAATDTQYF
J gene: TRBJ1-1; V gene: TRBV20-1; CDR3 protein: CSARTGADTEAFF
J gene: TRBJ1-2; V gene: TRBV29-1; CDR3 protein: CSVVQGYGYTF
J gene: TRBJ2-7; V gene: TRBV6-5; CDR3 protein: CASSYSSGPTYEQYF
J gene: TRBJ2-7; V gene: TRBV27; CDR3 protein: CASSPSRGQGREQYF
J gene: TRBJ2-7; V gene: TRBV10-3; CDR3 protein: CAISESPGTGSGEQYF
J gene: TRBJ2-1; V gene: TRBV5-1; CDR3 protein: CASSLDGGALDEQFF
J gene: TRBJ2-5; V gene: TRBV20-1; CDR3 protein: CSAGPSGGFQETQYF
J gene: TRBJ2-1; V gene: TRBV20-1; CDR3 protein: CSARRLAGGTVEQFF
J gene: TRBJ2-3; V gene: TRBV11-2; CDR3 protein: CASSLGAGLTDTQYF
J gene: TRBJ2-7; V gene: TRBV9; CDR3 protein: CASSLTRGTYEQYF
J gene: TRBJ2-5; V gene: TRBV3-1; CDR3 protein: CASSRTGIDQETQYF
J gene: TRBJ1-6; V gene: TRBV5-1; CDR3 protein: CASRPPGGSPLNF
J gene: TRBJ2-7; V gene: TRBV18; CDR3 protein: CASSPEWGDYEQYF
J gene: TRBJ1-3; V gene: TRBV12-3/TRBV12-4; CDR3 protein: CASSLNGAGSNTIYF
J gene: TRBJ1-1; V gene: TRBV10-3; CDR3 protein: CAIRIRGLRDEAFF
J gene: TRBJ2-1; V gene: TRBV7-6; CDR3 protein: CASSLGQGEYNEQFF
J gene: TRBJ1-1; V gene: TRBV3-1; CDR3 protein: CASSQEPGAGDTEAFF
J gene: TRBJ1-1; V gene: TRBV5-5; CDR3 protein: CASSPPMTGNTEAFF
J gene: TRBJ2-5; V gene: TRBV20-1; CDR3 protein: CSARDAVNGRGTQYF
J gene: TRBJ2-7; V gene: TRBV5-1; CDR3 protein: CASSRDRGHEQYF
J gene: TRBJ2-5; V gene: TRBV10-2; CDR3 protein: CASREYKETQYF
J gene: TRBJ2-1; V gene: TRBV11-2; CDR3 protein: CASSSDSTYNEQFF